This T cell receptor beta chain came from a study of cytomegalovirus exposure and HLA in healthy donors. V lost 4 bases and J 0 bases, leaving 7 bases between the germline ends. The CDR3 length is 15 residues. Germline-derived CDR1 and CDR2 are KGHSH and LQKENI. The PCR was carried out with 60 Vbeta primers and 13 Jbeta primers. Generated by immunoSEQ multiplex PCR, the TCRdb table keeps only in-frame clones and is missing some. This table holds about 150,000 clones, around 68% found once. The material sequenced was PBMCs. The clonotype originates from a man aged 30 to 45 in good health and CMV-seropositive. The chain employs TRBV18 and TRBJ2-6, with D perhaps TRBD2 (5 bases). CDR3 residues: CASSQTTSGANVLTF. Written as DNA, the CDR3 is TGTGCCAGCTCACAGACTACCTCTGGGGCCAACGTCCTGACTTTC.